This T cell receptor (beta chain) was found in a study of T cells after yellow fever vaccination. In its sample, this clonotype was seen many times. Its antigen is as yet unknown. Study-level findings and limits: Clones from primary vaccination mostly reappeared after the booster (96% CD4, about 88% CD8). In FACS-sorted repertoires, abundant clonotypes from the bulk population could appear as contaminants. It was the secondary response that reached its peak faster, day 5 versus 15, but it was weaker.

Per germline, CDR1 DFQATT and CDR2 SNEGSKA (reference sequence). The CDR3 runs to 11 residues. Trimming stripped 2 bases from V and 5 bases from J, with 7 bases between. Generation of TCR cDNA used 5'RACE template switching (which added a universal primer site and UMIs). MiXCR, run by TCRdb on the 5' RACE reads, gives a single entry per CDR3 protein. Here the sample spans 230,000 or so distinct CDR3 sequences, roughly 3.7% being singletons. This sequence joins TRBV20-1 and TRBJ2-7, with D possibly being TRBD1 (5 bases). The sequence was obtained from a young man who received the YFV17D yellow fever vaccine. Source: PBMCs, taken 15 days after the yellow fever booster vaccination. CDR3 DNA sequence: TGCAGTGCTAGATGGGGCAACGAGCAGTACTTC. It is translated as CSARWGNEQYF.